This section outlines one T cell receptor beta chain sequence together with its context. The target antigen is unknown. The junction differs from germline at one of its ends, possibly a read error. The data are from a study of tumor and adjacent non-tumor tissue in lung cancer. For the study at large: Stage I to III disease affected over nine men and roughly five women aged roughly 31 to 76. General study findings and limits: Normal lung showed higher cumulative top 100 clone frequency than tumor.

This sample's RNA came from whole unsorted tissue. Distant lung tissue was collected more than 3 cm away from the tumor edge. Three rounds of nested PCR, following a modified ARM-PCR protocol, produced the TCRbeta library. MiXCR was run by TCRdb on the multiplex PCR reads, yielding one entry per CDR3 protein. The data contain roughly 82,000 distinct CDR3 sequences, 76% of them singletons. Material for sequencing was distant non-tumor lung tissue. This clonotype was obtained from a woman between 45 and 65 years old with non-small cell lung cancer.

The CDR3 here is CAGSEDSDQPQHF. The DNA for the CDR3 is TGTGCCGGCAGTGAAGATAGCGATCAGCCCCAGCATTTT. The chain joins TRBV6-1 to TRBJ1-5, with D unclear. The CDR3 is 13 amino acids. Germline CDR1 reads MNHNS; CDR2 reads SASEGT.